These T cell receptor beta chains were read from a single sample in a study of OX40 agonist ivuxolimab in advanced cancers. Measured with immunoSEQ multiplex PCR; TCRdb has only the in-frame clones, and not every one. The table records 85,000 to 130,000 clones, 90% of them present only once. The input for sequencing was CD4+ or CD8+ T cells sorted from blood, taken in a trial of the OX40 agonist ivuxolimab. The source of these receptors is an adult with an advanced solid tumor such as melanoma, head and neck, liver or kidney cancer. Each CDR3 is given with its conserved first and last residue. The order of the fields is V gene, J gene, CDR3 protein.

V gene: TRBV5-1; J gene: TRBJ1-2; CDR3 protein: CASEPGQGAAGYTF
V gene: TRBV5-1; J gene: TRBJ2-7; CDR3 protein: CASSLQGDSTYEQYF
V gene: TRBV5-1; J gene: TRBJ2-3; CDR3 protein: CASSLLLSGRTDTQYF
V gene: TRBV29-1; J gene: TRBJ1-1; CDR3 protein: CSVETGGSIAFF
V gene: TRBV6-6; J gene: TRBJ1-1; CDR3 protein: CASSYSTVHEAFF
V gene: TRBV29-1; J gene: TRBJ1-1; CDR3 protein: CSVARGEAFF
V gene: TRBV28; J gene: TRBJ1-3; CDR3 protein: CASSLMTGSGNTIYF
V gene: TRBV6-6; J gene: TRBJ2-7; CDR3 protein: CASSVRAGKNYEQYF
V gene: TRBV9; J gene: TRBJ1-2; CDR3 protein: CASSVDLGATFGYTF
V gene: TRBV30; J gene: TRBJ1-1; CDR3 protein: CAWSHPGMGVTLKSFF
V gene: TRBV10-3; J gene: TRBJ2-7; CDR3 protein: CAISDLRTGPIAPEQYF
V gene: TRBV6-6; J gene: TRBJ2-7; CDR3 protein: CASRTDRSEQYF
V gene: TRBV4-3; J gene: TRBJ2-1; CDR3 protein: CASSQDYAARSYNEQFF
V gene: TRBV7-2; J gene: TRBJ2-7; CDR3 protein: CASSSGLAGGGLYEQYF
V gene: TRBV7-9; J gene: TRBJ2-7; CDR3 protein: CAVSEDREFHEQYF
V gene: TRBV29-1; J gene: TRBJ2-5; CDR3 protein: CSVDGRAIPGETQYF
V gene: TRBV14; J gene: TRBJ2-5; CDR3 protein: CASSKGLAGGPTLRRQETQYF
V gene: TRBV6-1; J gene: TRBJ1-1; CDR3 protein: CASSEVFLKAFF
V gene: TRBV5-6; J gene: TRBJ2-6; CDR3 protein: CASSEQGPGANVLTF
V gene: TRBV28; J gene: TRBJ1-2; CDR3 protein: CASTQGRYGYTF
V gene: TRBV5-1; J gene: TRBJ2-3; CDR3 protein: CASSSGTGWSTDTQYF
V gene: TRBV5-8; J gene: TRBJ2-3; CDR3 protein: CASSLAGTGVTDTQYF
V gene: TRBV14; J gene: TRBJ2-5; CDR3 protein: CASSQYGETQYF
V gene: TRBV9; J gene: TRBJ2-3; CDR3 protein: CASSVWGLDTQYF
V gene: TRBV13; J gene: TRBJ2-7; CDR3 protein: CASNSRTGAEQYF
V gene: TRBV27; J gene: TRBJ1-2; CDR3 protein: CALGGGSRGYTF